The 9 T cell receptor beta chains below come from one sample, sequenced in a study of CD8 T cells in ankylosing spondylitis. Each CDR3 protein is one row after TCRdb ran MiXCR on the 5' RACE reads. The data show nearly 350,000 distinct CDR3 sequences, with approximately 15% seen just once and 1.1% held by the top ten. The source material was blood, either unsorted or a sorted T cell fraction (not recorded which). These receptors were collected from a male donor with ankylosing spondylitis or in good health (not recorded which).

The V and J genes are TRBV5-1 and TRBJ2-5; 7 bases are shared with TRBD1. Germline trimming cut 2 bases from V and 3 bases from J; bases unmatched to any gene: 7. This CDR3 contains 15 residues. Germline values: CDR1 SGHRS, CDR2 YFSETQ. CDR3 sequence: CASSLSTGSKETQYF. The CDR3 nucleotides are TGCGCCAGCAGCTTATCGACAGGGAGCAAAGAGACCCAGTACTTC.

The rearrangement uses TRBV20-1 and TRBJ2-3; 11 bases fit TRBD2. Trimming took 3 bases from V and 8 from J; bases not matched to a gene: 13. The CDR3 is 16 residues long. CDR1 and CDR2 from the germline V gene are DFQATT and SNEGSKA (reference sequence). CDR3 loop: CSASESASGRWGTQYF. The CDR3 DNA is TGCAGTGCTAGCGAGTCGGCTAGCGGGAGGTGGGGTACGCAGTATTTT.

V is TRBV6-5 and J is TRBJ2-3, with D hard to call. Trimming pared 2 bases from V and 5 bases from J, leaving 8 bases between. Looked up from germline, CDR1 is MNHEY and CDR2 is SVGAGI. CDR3 size: 13 residues. In DNA form, the CDR3 reads TGTGCCAGCAGTTACCTCTTTGGAGATACGCAGTATTTT. It codes for CASSYLFGDTQYF.

The chain combines TRBV5-1 with TRBJ2-5; the D is unclear. V shed 4 bases and J shed 4 bases, with 14 bases lying between them. This CDR3 is 14 amino acids long. Germline loops: CDR1 SGHRS, CDR2 YFSETQ. Here the CDR3 reads CASSVEPHSETQYF. CDR3 nucleotides: TGCGCCAGCAGCGTCGAGCCTCATTCAGAGACCCAGTACTTC.

This clonotype was observed a handful of times. This chain uses TRBV20-1 with TRBJ2-7; the match to TRBD2 covers 9 bases. V lost 3 bases to trimming and J lost 4 bases; unmatched junction nucleotides: 4. CDR3 size: 13 residues. CDR1 and CDR2 from the germline V gene are DFQATT and SNEGSKA (reference sequence). The DNA of the CDR3 is TGCAGTGCTAGTGGGACTAGCACTTACGAGCAGTACTTC. Translated: CSASGTSTYEQYF.

The chain recombines TRBV20-1 with TRBJ2-7; the match to TRBD2 covers 9 bases. Germline assignment: CDR1 DFQATT and CDR2 SNEGSKA (reference sequence). This CDR3 is 14 amino acids long. Trimming cost V 6 bases and J 6 bases; bases outside gene matches: 12. CDR3 sequence: CSARDSGGLGEQYF. In nucleotides, the CDR3 is TGCAGTGCGCGGGATAGCGGGGGATTGGGCGAGCAGTACTTC.

This clonotype was seen many times. CDR3 DNA: TGTGCCATCAGCCGGGACAGGGGGATTGGAGAGACCCAGTACTTC. Translating gives CAISRDRGIGETQYF. The genes are TRBV10-3 and TRBJ2-5, with 11 bases lining up with TRBD1. CDR1 and CDR2 (germline): ENHRY, SYGVKD. The ends lost 6 bases at V and 4 bases at J; junction bases unmatched: 7. This CDR3 contains 15 residues.

This clonotype occurred many times. This chain links TRBV4-1 with TRBJ2-5; D is ambiguous. V gave up 4 bases and J gave up 7 bases, with 16 bases separating them. In germline, CDR1 is MGHRA, CDR2 YSYEKL. CDR3 length: 14 residues. The CDR3 region has the DNA TGCGCCAGCAGCCCCCAGGACGGATTCGGGACCCAGTACTTC. This codes for CASSPQDGFGTQYF.

The sample holds many counts of this clonotype. The chain carries TRBV5-1 and TRBJ2-1; 9 bases fit TRBD1. Trimming took 4 bases from V and 2 from J; bases not matched to a gene: 4. The CDR3 totals 15 residues. The germline V gene has CDR1 SGHRS and CDR2 YFSETQ. CDR3 sequence: CASSPGTGTYNEQFF. DNA for the CDR3: TGCGCCAGCAGCCCTGGGACAGGGACCTACAATGAGCAGTTCTTC.